Below, 2 T cell receptor beta chains from the same sample are listed, as sequenced in a study of beta chain features in type 1 diabetes. Expressed TCRB transcripts were sequenced because the isolated RNA had all been reverse transcribed beforehand. Assay used: immunoSEQ multiplex PCR; TCRdb lists only in-frame clones, some missing. The table shows about 900,000 clones, with 17% occurring only once. Sequences were obtained from naive CD4+ T cells from blood. Receptors were obtained from a woman under 30 in good health.

V usage is TRBV6-6 and J usage is TRBJ2-2; no reliable D call. Germline V gene data show CDR1 as MNHNY and CDR2 as SVGAGI (reference sequence). This CDR3 is 16 amino acids long. Trimming pared 8 bases from V and 5 bases from J, leaving 21 bases between. The CDR3 DNA follows: TGTGCCAGCGGCCAGTCGATCCCCCCGAGGACCGGGGAGCTGTTTTTT. It codes for CASGQSIPPRTGELFF.

V is TRBV6-5 and J is TRBJ1-1; 7 nucleotides align to TRBD1. J lost 5 bases, V lost 0 bases, and 9 bases had no gene match. Germline CDR1 MNHEY, CDR2 SVGAGI. The CDR3 is made up of 16 amino acids. The CDR3 loop reads CASSYSLTGVGTEAFF. Written as DNA, the CDR3 is TGTGCCAGCAGTTACTCACTTACAGGGGTAGGGACTGAAGCTTTCTTT.